This is a list of T cell receptor beta chains from one sample in a study of vaccination effects on CD4 cells after COVID-19. TCRdb's table, derived via immunoSEQ multiplex PCR, lists solely in-frame clones and lacks some. The sample contains 30,000 to 40,000 clones, around 67% of which appear only once. The antigens of these receptors remain unknown. The starting material was CD4+ T cells from PBMCs cultured with SARS-CoV-2 spike peptides, obtained before COVID-19 vaccination. These receptors all stem from a human donor who received a COVID-19 vaccine. Both conserved end residues are part of each CDR3. D genes are given only for firm matches. Some rows mark clone size as missing; the rest say once, few, many or name a class of expanded clone.

TRBD2,NA,TRBJ2-2,TRBV5-1,TGCGCCAGCAGCTTGGAGGGCGGGACTAGAAATACCGGGGAGCTGTTTTTT,CASSLEGGTRNTGELFF
NA,NA,TRBJ2-7,TRBV28,TGTGCCAGCGCAAGCCGGGACGGCTCCTACGAGCAGTACTTC,CASASRDGSYEQYF
TRBD2,once,TRBJ2-1,TRBV10-3,TGTGCCATCAGTGCCTATCCGACTAGCGGGAGTCTCTATGAGCAGTTCTTC,CAISAYPTSGSLYEQFF
TRBD1,NA,TRBJ1-6,TRBV6-5,TGTGCCAGCAGCGTGACAGGGTTCAATTCACCCCTCCACTTT,CASSVTGFNSPLHF
TRBD1,once,TRBJ1-3,TRBV7-8,TGTGCCAGCAGCCTAGAAGGGACAGGTGGAAACACCATATATTTT,CASSLEGTGGNTIYF
NA,NA,TRBJ1-2,TRBV7-9,TGTGCCAGCAACAGGGCGGGCTATGGCTACACCTTC,CASNRAGYGYTF
TRBD1,NA,TRBJ1-1,TRBV4-1,TGCGCCAGCAGCCAAGTCACGACCGGGACAGGGGGCACAATGAACACTGAAGCTTTCTTT,CASSQVTTGTGGTMNTEAFF
NA,NA,TRBJ2-5,TRBV3-1/TRBV3-2,TGTGCCAGCAGCCAAGATAGGCTCCAGTACTTC,CASSQDRLQYF
NA,NA,TRBJ2-7,TRBV10-3,TGTGCCATCAGTGAGTCGGCAGGAGGGTCCTCCTACGAGCAGTACTTC,CAISESAGGSSYEQYF
NA,NA,TRBJ1-5,TRBV5-5,TGTGCCAGCAGCTTGAAGGGTCAACAGCCCCAGCATTTT,CASSLKGQQPQHF
NA,NA,TRBJ1-5,TRBV19,TGTGCCAGTAGTAACCCTCCGACACACTATAGCAATCAGCCCCAGCATTTT,CASSNPPTHYSNQPQHF
TRBD2,NA,TRBJ2-1,TRBV14,TGTGCCAGCAGCCAAGGGTGGGGGGGCAATGAGCAGTTCTTC,CASSQGWGGNEQFF
TRBD2,NA,TRBJ2-3,TRBV7-2,TGTGCCAGCAGCTCAGGACTAGCGGGAGTGGGAGATACGCAGTATTTT,CASSSGLAGVGDTQYF
TRBD1,NA,TRBJ1-2,TRBV19,TGTGCCAGTAGTATCCCCAGGGGGGGCGGCTACACCTTC,CASSIPRGGGYTF
NA,NA,TRBJ1-2,TRBV19,TGTGCCAGTAGTATAGTCTCAACAGCTGACTCTGGCTACACCTTC,CASSIVSTADSGYTF
TRBD1,NA,TRBJ1-2,TRBV5-1,TGCGCCAGCAGCTTGGAGGGGACAGGGGACCCGTATGGCTACACCTTC,CASSLEGTGDPYGYTF
NA,NA,TRBJ2-1,TRBV18,TGTGCCAGCCACGTACAGCTTGCCAACAATGAGCAGTTCTTC,CASHVQLANNEQFF
NA,NA,TRBJ1-4,TRBV28,TGTGCCAGCAGTTATTATGAAAAACTGTTTTTT,CASSYYEKLFF
TRBD2,NA,TRBJ2-3,TRBV3-1/TRBV3-2,TGTGCCAGCAGCCAATTCGGCGGGAGGTTTAGCACAGATACGCAGTATTTT,CASSQFGGRFSTDTQYF
TRBD1,NA,TRBJ1-2,TRBV14,TGTGCCAGCAGCCAAGAAGGTGGGACAGGGATGCTCTATGGCTACACCTTC,CASSQEGGTGMLYGYTF
NA,NA,TRBJ2-3,TRBV5-4,TGTGCCAGCAGCTTGGGCCAGGGTGGGGCAGATACGCAGTATTTT,CASSLGQGGADTQYF
TRBD2,NA,TRBJ2-7,TRBV3-1/TRBV3-2,TGTGCCAGCAGCCAAGGACTAGCGGGAGAAGGGTACGAGCAGTACTTC,CASSQGLAGEGYEQYF
NA,NA,TRBJ2-5,TRBV4-1,TGCGCCAGCAGCCAAGATCAGTTTGGGACCCAGTACTTC,CASSQDQFGTQYF
TRBD2,NA,TRBJ2-7,TRBV15,TGTGCCACCAGCAGAGATGTGAGCGGGAGGGGCTACGAGCAGTACTTC,CATSRDVSGRGYEQYF
NA,NA,TRBJ2-7,TRBV23-1,TGCGCCAGCATGGTCAGATACGAGCAGTACTTC,CASMVRYEQYF
TRBD1,NA,TRBJ2-2,TRBV6-5,TGTGCCAGCAGTACCGACAGGGCGTCCGGGGAGCTGTTTTTT,CASSTDRASGELFF
NA,NA,TRBJ1-1,TRBV30,TGTGCCTGGAGTTGGAATAGATACACTGAAGCTTTCTTT,CAWSWNRYTEAFF
TRBD1,NA,TRBJ1-2,TRBV28,TGTGCCAGCAGCCCCGCCGGGACAGACTATGGCTACACCTTC,CASSPAGTDYGYTF
NA,NA,TRBJ2-5,TRBV28,TGTGCCAGCAGTTTAAGACAGCTGGAGACCCAGTACTTC,CASSLRQLETQYF
NA,few,TRBJ1-4,TRBV27,TGTGCCAGCAGCGGCCGCGTGGGAACTGAAAAACTGTTTTTT,CASSGRVGTEKLFF
NA,NA,TRBJ2-3,TRBV9,TGTGCCAGCAGCGTCCAAGCTAGTCCTAGCACAGATACGCAGTATTTT,CASSVQASPSTDTQYF
NA,NA,TRBJ2-7,TRBV5-6,TGTGCCAGCAGCTTGGTAGGGGACTACGAGCAGTACTTC,CASSLVGDYEQYF
NA,few,TRBJ2-4,TRBV19,TGTGCCAGTAGTATGCCATTACTAGCCAAAAACATTCAGTACTTC,CASSMPLLAKNIQYF
NA,NA,TRBJ2-2,TRBV30,TGTGCCTGGATAGCTAGAAACACCGGGGAGCTGTTTTTT,CAWIARNTGELFF
NA,few,TRBJ1-5,TRBV7-8,TGTGCCAGCAGCCGAAGTAATCAGCCCCAGCATTTT,CASSRSNQPQHF
NA,many,TRBJ1-2,TRBV28,TGTGCCAGCAGTTTAGACCGGAGAGCTAACTATGGCTACACCTTC,CASSLDRRANYGYTF
TRBD1,NA,TRBJ2-7,TRBV6-6,TGTGCCAGCAGTGCCCCGGGACAGCCCCAATCCTACGAGCAGTACTTC,CASSAPGQPQSYEQYF
NA,NA,TRBJ1-2,TRBV28,TGTGCCAGCGATCGCCCCTTGTCCGGGGACGGCTACACCTTC,CASDRPLSGDGYTF
NA,NA,TRBJ2-2,TRBV5-6,TGTGCCAGCAGCCGAAGACCTGTTGGCACCGGGGAGCTGTTTTTT,CASSRRPVGTGELFF
NA,NA,TRBJ2-5,TRBV18,TGTGCCAGCTCACCACAAGAGACCCAGTACTTC,CASSPQETQYF
TRBD1,NA,TRBJ1-2,TRBV19,TGTGCCAGTGGAAGACAGGGAAGTGCCGGTGACTATGGCTACACCTTC,CASGRQGSAGDYGYTF
NA,NA,TRBJ2-3,TRBV27,TGTGCCAGCAGTTCACCAAGCACAGATACGCAGTATTTT,CASSSPSTDTQYF
NA,NA,TRBJ2-3,TRBV12-1,TGTGCCAGCAGCTTTCTAGCGGTTAGCACAGATACGCAGTATTTT,CASSFLAVSTDTQYF
NA,NA,TRBJ1-6,TRBV2,TGTGCCAGCAGTGCGACGGGGCACAATTCACCCCTCCACTTT,CASSATGHNSPLHF
NA,NA,TRBJ2-5,TRBV10-1,TGCGCCAGCACCCGGGAACCTAAAGAGACCCAGTACTTC,CASTREPKETQYF
NA,NA,TRBJ2-3,TRBV5-1,TGCGCCAGCAGCTTGGTCAGGGAAACAGATACGCAGTATTTT,CASSLVRETDTQYF
TRBD1,NA,TRBJ1-2,TRBV4-3,TGCGCCAGCAGCCAGGACAGGGACGGGGGCTACACCTTC,CASSQDRDGGYTF
TRBD1,NA,TRBJ1-1,TRBV2,TGTGCCAGCAGTGCCGACAGGGCAGAAGCTTTCTTT,CASSADRAEAFF
NA,NA,TRBJ2-1,TRBV24-1,TGTGCCACCAGTGATTCTTTCATTACCTCCTACAATGAGCAGTTCTTC,CATSDSFITSYNEQFF
NA,NA,TRBJ1-5,TRBV18,TGTGCCAGCTCACCCAAAACAGGGATCGATCAGCCCCAGCATTTT,CASSPKTGIDQPQHF
TRBD1,NA,TRBJ2-1,TRBV4-3,TGCGCCAGCAGCCAAGCCGGGACAGGGGTGGCTGAGCAGTTCTTC,CASSQAGTGVAEQFF
TRBD1,NA,TRBJ1-5,TRBV19,TGTGCCAGTAGTCCCGGGACAGGGCTCAATCAGCCCCAGCATTTT,CASSPGTGLNQPQHF
NA,few,TRBJ2-3,TRBV19,TGTGCCAGTAGTCCAGTCAGCACAGATACGCAGTATTTT,CASSPVSTDTQYF
NA,NA,TRBJ2-6,TRBV5-1,TGCGCCAGCAAGTTAGGATCTGGGGCCAACGTCCTGACTTTC,CASKLGSGANVLTF
TRBD1,NA,TRBJ1-2,TRBV7-2,TGTGCCAGTACACGGGGCCAGGGGGCTTTTGGCTACACCTTC,CASTRGQGAFGYTF
TRBD2,NA,TRBJ2-1,TRBV24-1,TGTGCCACCAGTGAAAGCGGGAGGGCCGATGAGCAGTTCTTC,CATSESGRADEQFF